These 16 T cell receptor beta chains were all obtained from the same sample, sequenced in a study of blood T cell repertoires in COVID-19. The table came from immunoSEQ multiplex PCR; TCRdb's copy has only in-frame clones and leaves some out. The profile shows over 40,000 clones, 90% of them singletons. What was sequenced was peripheral blood. These receptors were taken from a man in his 70s with acute or convalescent COVID-19.

This chain connects TRBV19 to TRBJ2-6; D is possibly TRBD1 (5 bases). V lost 4 bases to trimming and J lost 3 bases, with 7 bases between them. CDR3 length: 14 amino acids. Germline V gene data show CDR1 as LNHDA and CDR2 as SQIVND (reference sequence). The CDR3 sequence is CASSTGHGANVLTF. CDR3 nucleotides: TGTGCCAGTAGTACAGGGCATGGGGCCAACGTCCTGACTTTC.

The V call is TRBV11-2, the J call TRBJ2-7; no clear D gene. Trimming cost V 1 base and J 4 bases, with 11 bases left between them. Germline-derived CDR1 and CDR2 are SGHAT and FQNNGV. The CDR3 covers 14 residues. The CDR3 nucleotides are TGTGCCAGCAGCTTAGTTCGTGAGGTGTACGAGCAGTACTTC. It yields the protein CASSLVREVYEQYF.

The genes are TRBV19 and TRBJ1-5; D possibly corresponds to TRBD1 (6 bases). CDR3 length equals 13 residues. The germline V and J ends were trimmed by 5 bases and 6 bases, with 11 bases remaining between them. Germline CDR1 reads LNHDA; CDR2 reads SQIVND (reference sequence). The CDR3 sequence: CASSDTGFQPQHF. CDR3 sequence (DNA): TGTGCCAGTAGTGACACAGGGTTTCAGCCCCAGCATTTT. Full variable domain (remainder filled in from reference TRBV19 and TRBJ1-5): DGGITQSPKYLFRKEGQNVTLSCEQNLNHDAMYWYRQDPGQGLRLIYYSQIVNDFQKGDIAEGYSVSREKKESFPLTVTSAQKNPTAFYLCASSDTGFQPQHFGDGTRLSIL.

The chain uses TRBV7-9 and TRBJ1-2; no clear D. The CDR3 has 13 amino acids. V gave up 1 base and J gave up 8 bases, with 11 bases separating them. Germline V gene sequence: CDR1 SEHNR, CDR2 FQNEAQ (reference sequence). CDR3 sequence reads: CASSLDVTGGYTF. Written as DNA, the CDR3 is TGTGCCAGCAGCTTAGACGTGACGGGAGGCTACACCTTC.

The chain combines TRBV18 with TRBJ2-5, with 7 bases lining up with TRBD1. The CDR3 sequence is 14 residues long. In germline, CDR1 is KGHSH, CDR2 LQKENI. V lost 3 bases and J lost 5; bases outside the gene matches: 6. CDR3 protein: CASSPRQGWETQYF. As DNA, the CDR3 is TGTGCCAGCTCACCCCGACAGGGTTGGGAGACCCAGTACTTC.

This clone has only one observation. The V and J genes are TRBV2 and TRBJ1-4; TRBD1 matches at 9 bases. The CDR3 runs to 15 residues. With 6 bases clipped from V and 2 bases from J, the junction kept 4 bases outside the gene matches. CDR1 and CDR2 (germline): SNHLY, FYNNEI. The CDR3 DNA reads TGTGCCAGCAGGGGCGGGACAGGGACTAATGAAAAACTGTTTTTT. Amino acid sequence: CASRGGTGTNEKLFF.

The chain carries TRBV27 and TRBJ2-6; no clear D gene. CDR3 length equals 14 residues. Trimming pared 0 bases from V and 4 bases from J, leaving 4 bases between. Per the germline V gene, CDR1 is MNHEY and CDR2 is SMNVEV (reference sequence). As DNA, the CDR3 is TGTGCCAGCAGTTTATCGGCCGGGGCCAACGTCCTGACTTTC. It is translated as CASSLSAGANVLTF.

This rearrangement joins TRBV5-8 to TRBJ1-1; D gene ambiguous. This CDR3 contains 14 residues. Trimming left V 2 bases short and J 1 base short, with 9 bases between. Per germline, CDR1 SGHTS and CDR2 YDEGEE. CDR3 sequence reads: CASSFREGNTEAFF. For the CDR3, the DNA is TGTGCCAGCAGCTTTCGAGAGGGGAACACTGAAGCTTTCTTT.

The chain combines TRBV2 with TRBJ2-3, with 10 nucleotides matching TRBD1. The J segment lost 2 bases and the V segment lost 10 bases, leaving 9 bases of the junction unmatched. This CDR3 has 15 residues. The germline V gene has CDR1 SNHLY and CDR2 FYNNEI. The CDR3 coding sequence is TGTGCCACCAGGGGACAGGGGCTTCCCACAGATACGCAGTATTTT. It translates to CATRGQGLPTDTQYF.

This clone is deemed medium-sized. The rearrangement uses TRBV4-3 and TRBJ2-5; 7 bases match TRBD1. Germline V gene lookup returns CDR1 LGHNA and CDR2 YSLEER. The CDR3 has 13 amino acids. V dropped 6 bases and J dropped 4; count of bases not matched to a gene: 5. CDR3 region: CASSLDRVETQYF. The DNA of the CDR3 is TGCGCCAGCAGTCTAGACAGGGTAGAGACCCAGTACTTC.

This clone has a single count. The chain carries TRBV28 and TRBJ2-1; 7 bases match TRBD1. Trimming took 6 bases from V and 7 from J; bases not matched to a gene: 12. Germline V lookup: CDR1 MDHEN, CDR2 SYDVKM. This CDR3 has 15 amino acids. The CDR3 loop reads CASSPGYRGVNEQFF. The CDR3 coding sequence is TGTGCCAGCAGCCCTGGATACAGGGGAGTGAATGAGCAGTTCTTC. Together with reference TRBV28 and TRBJ2-1, the CDR3 gives the full variable domain: DVKVTQSSRYLVKRTGEKVFLECVQDMDHENMFWYRQDPGLGLRLIYFSYDVKMKEKGDIPEGYSVSREKKERFSLILESASTNQTSMYLCASSPGYRGVNEQFFGPGTRLTVL.

The chain uses TRBV28 and TRBJ1-1, with 9 bases lining up with TRBD1. Germline assignment: CDR1 MDHEN and CDR2 SYDVKM. With V trimmed by 9 bases and J by 4 bases, 6 bases remained unmatched. This CDR3 spans 13 amino acids. The CDR3 protein is CASGQGKFTEAFF. DNA for the CDR3: TGTGCCAGTGGACAGGGGAAATTCACTGAAGCTTTCTTT.

The table lists this clone with a few counts. The rearrangement joins TRBV7-2 to TRBJ1-2; D is undetermined. The CDR3 extends over 15 amino acids. Germline V lookup: CDR1 SGHTA, CDR2 FQGNSA. Deletions cut 1 base from V and 4 bases from J, with 13 bases between. DNA for the CDR3: TGTGCCAGCAGCTTAGAGTCCTTCGGGGTCTATGGCTACACCTTC. Protein: CASSLESFGVYGYTF.

The chain uses TRBV30 and TRBJ2-3; possibly TRBD1 for D (5 bases). V lost 2 bases and J 2 bases, leaving 8 bases between the germline ends. Germline values: CDR1 GTSNPN, CDR2 SVGIG (reference sequence). The CDR3 runs 13 residues. CDR3 region: CAWSRQITDTQYF. The CDR3 DNA follows: TGTGCCTGGAGTAGACAGATCACAGATACGCAGTATTTT. Combining the CDR3 with reference TRBV30 and TRBJ2-3 gives the whole variable domain SQTIHQWPATLVQPVGSPLSLECTVEGTSNPNLYWYRQAAGRGLQLLFYSVGIGQISSEVPQNLSASRPQDRQFILSSKKLLLSDSGFYLCAWSRQITDTQYFGPGTRLTVL.

This chain joins TRBV3-1 (or the pseudogene TRBV3-2) and TRBJ1-1, with D maybe TRBD1 (6 bases). The ends were cut back, 1 base at V and 11 bases at J, with 14 bases in the middle. Per germline, CDR1 LGHDT and CDR2 YNNKEL (reference sequence). The CDR3 length is 13 residues. The CDR3 region is CASSQGAGRGAFF. CDR3 nucleotides: TGTGCCAGCAGCCAAGGAGCTGGCAGGGGTGCTTTCTTT.

The rearrangement joins TRBV19 to TRBJ1-5, with TRBD1 as a possible D gene (6 bases). Trimming removed 10 bases from V and 0 bases from J, with 10 bases in between. The CDR3 runs 13 residues. Germline V gene lookup returns CDR1 LNHDA and CDR2 SQIVND (reference sequence). The CDR3 DNA reads TGTGCCACCGGACAGAATAGCAATCAGCCCCAGCATTTT. Its translation is CATGQNSNQPQHF.